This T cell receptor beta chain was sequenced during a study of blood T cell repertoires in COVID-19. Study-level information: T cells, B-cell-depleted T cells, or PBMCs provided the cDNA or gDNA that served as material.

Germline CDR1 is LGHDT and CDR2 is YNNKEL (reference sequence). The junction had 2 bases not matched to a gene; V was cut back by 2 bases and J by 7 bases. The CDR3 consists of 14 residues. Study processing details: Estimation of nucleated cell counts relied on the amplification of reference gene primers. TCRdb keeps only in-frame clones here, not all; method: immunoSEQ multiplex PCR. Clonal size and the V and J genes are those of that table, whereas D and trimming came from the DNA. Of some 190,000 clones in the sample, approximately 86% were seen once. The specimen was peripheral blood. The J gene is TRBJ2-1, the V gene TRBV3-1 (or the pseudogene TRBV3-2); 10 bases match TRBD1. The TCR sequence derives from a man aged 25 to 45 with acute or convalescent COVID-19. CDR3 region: CASSQRDRGNEQFF. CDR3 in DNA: TGTGCCAGCAGCCAAAGGGACAGGGGTAATGAGCAGTTCTTC.